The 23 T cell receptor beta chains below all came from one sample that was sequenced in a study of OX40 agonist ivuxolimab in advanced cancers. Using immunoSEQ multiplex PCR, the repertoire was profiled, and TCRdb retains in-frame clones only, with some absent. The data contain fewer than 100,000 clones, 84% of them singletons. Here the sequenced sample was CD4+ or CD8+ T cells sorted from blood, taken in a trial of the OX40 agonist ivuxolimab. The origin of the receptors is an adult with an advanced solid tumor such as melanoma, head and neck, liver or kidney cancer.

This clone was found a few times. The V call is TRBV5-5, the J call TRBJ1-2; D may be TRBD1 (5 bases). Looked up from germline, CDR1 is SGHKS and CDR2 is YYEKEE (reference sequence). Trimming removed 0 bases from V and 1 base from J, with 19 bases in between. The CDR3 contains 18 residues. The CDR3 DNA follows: TGTGCCAGCAGCTTGGCCCAGAGAGGAGGGGCAGTTAACTATGGCTACACCTTC. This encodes CASSLAQRGGAVNYGYTF.

The CDR3 spells CASSEVGRAETQYF. The DNA for the CDR3 is TGTGCCAGCAGTGAAGTGGGAAGGGCAGAGACCCAGTACTTC. The chain links TRBV6-1 to TRBJ2-5; D is undetermined. V was shortened by 1 base and J by 4 bases, with 10 bases between the two germline ends. The CDR3 consists of 14 residues. Germline loops: CDR1 MNHNS, CDR2 SASEGT.

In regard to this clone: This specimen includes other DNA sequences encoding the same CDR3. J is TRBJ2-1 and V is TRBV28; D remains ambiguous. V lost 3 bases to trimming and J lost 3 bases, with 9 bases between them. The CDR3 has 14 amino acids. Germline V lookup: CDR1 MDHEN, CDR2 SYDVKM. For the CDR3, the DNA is TGTGCCAGCAGTTTGGTCGGCAGCTACAATGAGCAGTTCTTC. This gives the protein CASSLVGSYNEQFF.

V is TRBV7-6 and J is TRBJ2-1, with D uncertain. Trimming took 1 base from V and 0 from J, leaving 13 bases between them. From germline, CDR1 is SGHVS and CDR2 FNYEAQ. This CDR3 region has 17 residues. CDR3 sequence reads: CASSLGFSLGSYNEQFF. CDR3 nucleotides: TGTGCCAGCAGCTTAGGTTTCTCCCTAGGCTCCTACAATGAGCAGTTCTTC.

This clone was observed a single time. CDR3 sequence (DNA): TGCAGCGTTGAAGATCTGGGCAGGGAAGCTTTCTTT. Encoded protein: CSVEDLGREAFF. The J gene is TRBJ1-1, the V gene TRBV29-1; D uncertain. The CDR3 has 12 amino acids. Trimming pared 0 bases from V and 8 bases from J, leaving 10 bases between. Germline V gene sequence: CDR1 SQVTM, CDR2 ANQGSEA.

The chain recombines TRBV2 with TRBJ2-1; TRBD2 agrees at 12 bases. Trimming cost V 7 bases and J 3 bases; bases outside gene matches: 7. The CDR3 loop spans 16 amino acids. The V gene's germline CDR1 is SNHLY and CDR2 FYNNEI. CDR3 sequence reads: CASKLAGGLDYNEQFF. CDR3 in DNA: TGTGCCAGCAAACTAGCGGGAGGACTAGACTACAATGAGCAGTTCTTC.

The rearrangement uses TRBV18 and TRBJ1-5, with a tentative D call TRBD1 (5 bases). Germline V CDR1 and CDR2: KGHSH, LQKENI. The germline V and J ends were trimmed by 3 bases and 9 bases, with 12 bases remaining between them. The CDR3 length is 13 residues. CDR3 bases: TGTGCCAGCTCACCTTCAGGGACGCGGCCCCAGCATTTT. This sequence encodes CASSPSGTRPQHF. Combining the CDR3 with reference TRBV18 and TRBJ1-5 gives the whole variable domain NAGVMQNPRHLVRRRGQEARLRCSPMKGHSHVYWYRQLPEEGLKFMVYLQKENIIDESGMPKERFSAEFPKEGPSILRIQQVVRGDSAAYFCASSPSGTRPQHFGDGTRLSIL.

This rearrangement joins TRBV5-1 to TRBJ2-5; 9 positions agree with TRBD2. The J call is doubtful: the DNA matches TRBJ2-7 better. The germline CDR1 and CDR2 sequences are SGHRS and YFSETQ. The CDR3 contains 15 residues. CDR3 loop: CASSLVSGSSYEQYF. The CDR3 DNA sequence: TGCGCCAGCAGCTTGGTTAGCGGGAGCTCCTACGAGCAGTACTTC.

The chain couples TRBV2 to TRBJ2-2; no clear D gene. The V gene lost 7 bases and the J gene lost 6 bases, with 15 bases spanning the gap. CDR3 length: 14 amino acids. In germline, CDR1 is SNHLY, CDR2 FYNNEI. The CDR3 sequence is CASNFRDDPGELFF. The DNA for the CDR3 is TGTGCCAGCAACTTTAGGGATGATCCCGGGGAGCTGTTTTTT. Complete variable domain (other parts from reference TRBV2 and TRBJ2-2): EPEVTQTPSHQVTQMGQEVILRCVPISNHLYFYWYRQILGQKVEFLVSFYNNEISEKSEIFDDQFSVERPDGSNFTLKIRSTKLEDSAMYFCASNFRDDPGELFFGEGSRLTVL.

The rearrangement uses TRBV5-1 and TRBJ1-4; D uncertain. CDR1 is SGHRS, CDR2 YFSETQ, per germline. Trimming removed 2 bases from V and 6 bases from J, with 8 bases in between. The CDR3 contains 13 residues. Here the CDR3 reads CASSLSLYEKLFF. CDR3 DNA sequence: TGCGCCAGCAGCTTAAGTCTTTATGAAAAACTGTTTTTT.

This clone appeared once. The CDR3 nucleotides are TGCGCCAGCAGCTTGGCCCCGAGGACGCAGGTTCGGGAAAAACTGTTTTTT. It codes for CASSLAPRTQVREKLFF. V gene TRBV5-1 combines with J gene TRBJ1-4; D not resolved. Trimming removed 0 bases at V and 8 bases at J, with 20 bases between. The germline V gene has CDR1 SGHRS and CDR2 YFSETQ. The CDR3 loop spans 17 amino acids. The whole variable domain, filled in from reference TRBV5-1 and TRBJ1-4, reads KAGVTQTPRYLIKTRGQQVTLSCSPISGHRSVSWYQQTPGQGLQFLFEYFSETQRNKGNFPGRFSGRQFSNSRSEMNVSTLELGDSALYLCASSLAPRTQVREKLFFGSGTQLSVL.

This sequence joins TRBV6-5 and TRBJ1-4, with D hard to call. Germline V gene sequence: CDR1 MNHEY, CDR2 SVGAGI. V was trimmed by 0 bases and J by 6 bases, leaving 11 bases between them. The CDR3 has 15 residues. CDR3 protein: CASSYSTAAYEKLFF. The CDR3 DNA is TGTGCCAGCAGTTACTCTACGGCGGCCTATGAAAAACTGTTTTTT.

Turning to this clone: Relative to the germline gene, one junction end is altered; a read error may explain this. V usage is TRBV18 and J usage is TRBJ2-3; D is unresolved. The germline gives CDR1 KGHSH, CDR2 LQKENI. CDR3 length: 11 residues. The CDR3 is CASSPSDAQYF. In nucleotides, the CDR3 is TGTGCCAGCTCACCATCAGATGCGCAGTATTTT.

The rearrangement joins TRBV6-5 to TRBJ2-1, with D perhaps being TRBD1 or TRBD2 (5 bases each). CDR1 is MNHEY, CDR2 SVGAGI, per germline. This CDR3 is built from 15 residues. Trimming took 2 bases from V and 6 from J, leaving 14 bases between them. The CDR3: CASSYGKRGLNEQFF. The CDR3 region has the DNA TGTGCCAGCAGTTACGGGAAACGGGGCCTCAATGAGCAGTTCTTC.

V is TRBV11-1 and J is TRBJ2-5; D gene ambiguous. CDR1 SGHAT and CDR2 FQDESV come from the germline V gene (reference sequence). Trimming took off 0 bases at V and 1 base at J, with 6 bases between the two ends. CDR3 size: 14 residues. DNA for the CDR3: TGTGCCAGCAGCTTAGCAGGAAGCCAAGAGACCCAGTACTTC. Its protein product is CASSLAGSQETQYF.

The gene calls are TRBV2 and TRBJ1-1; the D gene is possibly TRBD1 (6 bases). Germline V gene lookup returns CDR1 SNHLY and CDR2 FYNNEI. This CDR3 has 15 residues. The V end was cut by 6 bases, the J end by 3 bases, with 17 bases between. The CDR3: CASRRTWTADTEAFF. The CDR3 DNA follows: TGTGCCAGCAGACGAACCTGGACAGCAGACACTGAAGCTTTCTTT.

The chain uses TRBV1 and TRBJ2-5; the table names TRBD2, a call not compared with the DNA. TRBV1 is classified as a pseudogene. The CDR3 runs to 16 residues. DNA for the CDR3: TGCACCAGCAGCCCCCCTGGGTTAGCGGTTAAAGAGACCCAGTACTTC. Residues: CTSSPPGLAVKETQYF.

In DNA form, the CDR3 reads TGTGCCAGCAGCGCATACAGGGTTAGCGCTGAAGCTTTCTTT. This codes for CASSAYRVSAEAFF. The chain recombines TRBV5-8 with TRBJ1-1, with a weak D call TRBD1 (6 bases). The V and J ends lost 4 bases and 6 bases respectively, with 16 bases between them. The length of the CDR3 is 14 residues. Looked up from germline, CDR1 is SGHTS and CDR2 is YDEGEE.

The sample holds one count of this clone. CDR3 sequence (DNA): TGTGCCAGCTCACCGGACAGGGGACCCTACGAGCAGTACTTC. Translation gives CASSPDRGPYEQYF. The V gene is TRBV18, the J gene TRBJ2-7; 9 nucleotides line up with TRBD1. The CDR3 runs 14 residues. The V gene end was trimmed by 3 bases and the J gene end by 2 bases; junction bases not matched to a gene: 2. Germline assignment: CDR1 KGHSH and CDR2 LQKENI.

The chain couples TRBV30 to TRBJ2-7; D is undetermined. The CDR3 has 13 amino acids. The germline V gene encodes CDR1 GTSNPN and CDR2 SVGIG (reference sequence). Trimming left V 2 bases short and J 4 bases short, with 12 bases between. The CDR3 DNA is TGTGCCTGGAGTTCCCTTGACCGGTACGAGCAGTACTTC. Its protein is CAWSSLDRYEQYF. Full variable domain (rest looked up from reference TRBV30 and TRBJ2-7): SQTIHQWPATLVQPVGSPLSLECTVEGTSNPNLYWYRQAAGRGLQLLFYSVGIGQISSEVPQNLSASRPQDRQFILSSKKLLLSDSGFYLCAWSSLDRYEQYFGPGTRLTVT.

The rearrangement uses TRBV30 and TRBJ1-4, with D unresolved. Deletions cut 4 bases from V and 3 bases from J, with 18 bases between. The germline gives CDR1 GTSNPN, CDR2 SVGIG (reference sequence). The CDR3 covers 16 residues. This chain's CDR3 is CAWKMFGPTANEKLFF. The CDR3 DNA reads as TGTGCCTGGAAGATGTTCGGGCCGACTGCTAATGAAAAACTGTTTTTT. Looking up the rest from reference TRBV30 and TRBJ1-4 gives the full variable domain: SQTIHQWPATLVQPVGSPLSLECTVEGTSNPNLYWYRQAAGRGLQLLFYSVGIGQISSEVPQNLSASRPQDRQFILSSKKLLLSDSGFYLCAWKMFGPTANEKLFFGSGTQLSVL.

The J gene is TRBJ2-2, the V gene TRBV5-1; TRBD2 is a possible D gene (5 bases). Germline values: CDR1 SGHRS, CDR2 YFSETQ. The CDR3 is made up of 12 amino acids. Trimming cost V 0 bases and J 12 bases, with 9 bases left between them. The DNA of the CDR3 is TGCGCCAGCAGCTTGGAAGGAGGCCAGCTGTTTTTT. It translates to CASSLEGGQLFF.

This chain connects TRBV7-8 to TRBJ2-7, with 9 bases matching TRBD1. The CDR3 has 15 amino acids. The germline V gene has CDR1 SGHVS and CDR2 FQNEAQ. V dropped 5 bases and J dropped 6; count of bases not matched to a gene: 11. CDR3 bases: TGTGCCAGCAGCCCTGGGGGGACAGGGAGTGGCGAGCAGTACGTC. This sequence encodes CASSPGGTGSGEQYV.